The sequence of this T cell receptor (beta chain) was determined in a study of shared clonotypes between healthy human individuals. Germline CDR1 SGHRS, CDR2 YFSETQ. The junction had 8 bases not matched to a gene; V was cut back by 3 bases and J by 8 bases. This CDR3 spans 14 amino acids. The study's findings and limits: The study found lower generation probabilities in non-shared clonotypes than in those shared by all four donors.

Remarks on this clone: No antigen is known for it.

The data were produced by immunoSEQ multiplex PCR, yet TCRdb's version contains in-frame clones alone and is incomplete. The repertoire holds more than 2 million clones, with 90% to 95% as singletons. The TCR originated in a man aged 18 to 30 in good health. Sequencing was done on a sample of naive CD4+ T cells sorted from blood. The subset denotes: CD45RA+ positively selected. V gene TRBV5-1 combines with J gene TRBJ2-1; 7 bases are shared with TRBD2. Here the CDR3 DNA reads TGCGCCAGCAGCTCGGAGACTAGCACCCATGAGCAGTTCTTC. Protein product: CASSSETSTHEQFF.